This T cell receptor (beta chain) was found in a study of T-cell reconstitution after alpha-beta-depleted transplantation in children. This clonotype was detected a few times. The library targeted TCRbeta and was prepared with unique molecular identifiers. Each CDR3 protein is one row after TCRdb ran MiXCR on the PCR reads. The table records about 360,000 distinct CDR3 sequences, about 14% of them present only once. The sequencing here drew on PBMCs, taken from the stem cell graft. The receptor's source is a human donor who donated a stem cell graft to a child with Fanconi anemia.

CDR3 in amino acids: CASSYRDNYGYTF. Written as DNA, the CDR3 is TGTGCCAGCAGTTACAGGGACAACTATGGCTACACCTTC. The rearrangement uses TRBV6-5 and TRBJ1-2; tentatively, D is TRBD1 (5 bases). The V gene lost 2 bases and the J gene lost 2 bases, with 6 bases spanning the gap. CDR3 length equals 13 residues. Germline V CDR1 and CDR2: MNHEY, SVGAGI.